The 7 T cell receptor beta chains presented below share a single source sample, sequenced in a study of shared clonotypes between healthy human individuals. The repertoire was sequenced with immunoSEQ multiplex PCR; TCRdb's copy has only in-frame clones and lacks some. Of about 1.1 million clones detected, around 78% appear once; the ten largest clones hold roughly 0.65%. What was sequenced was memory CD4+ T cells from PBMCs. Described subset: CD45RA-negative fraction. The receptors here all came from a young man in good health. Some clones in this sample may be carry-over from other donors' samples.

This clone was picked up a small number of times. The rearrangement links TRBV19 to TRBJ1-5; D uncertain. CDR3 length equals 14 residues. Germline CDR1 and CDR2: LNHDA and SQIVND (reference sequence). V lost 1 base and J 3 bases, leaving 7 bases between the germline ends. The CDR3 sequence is CASSIARDNQPQHF. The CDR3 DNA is TGTGCCAGTAGTATAGCAAGGGACAATCAGCCCCAGCATTTT.

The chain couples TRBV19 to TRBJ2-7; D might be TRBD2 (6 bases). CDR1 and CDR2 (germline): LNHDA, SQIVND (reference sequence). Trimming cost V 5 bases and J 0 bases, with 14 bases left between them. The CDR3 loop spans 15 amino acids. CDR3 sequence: CASSHRDFLSYEQYF. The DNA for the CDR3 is TGTGCCAGTAGTCACCGGGACTTCCTCTCCTACGAGCAGTACTTC.

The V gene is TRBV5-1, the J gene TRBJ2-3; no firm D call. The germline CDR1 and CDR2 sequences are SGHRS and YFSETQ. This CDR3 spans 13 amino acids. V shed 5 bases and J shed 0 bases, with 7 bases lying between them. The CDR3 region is CASRSPSTDTQYF. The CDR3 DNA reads TGCGCCAGCAGGTCTCCTAGCACAGATACGCAGTATTTT.

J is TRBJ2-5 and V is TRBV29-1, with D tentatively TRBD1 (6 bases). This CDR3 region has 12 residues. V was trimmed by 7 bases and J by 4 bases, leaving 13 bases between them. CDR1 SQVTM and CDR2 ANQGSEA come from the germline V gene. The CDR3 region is CSATQGTETQYF. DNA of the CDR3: TGCAGCGCTACACAGGGCACAGAGACCCAGTACTTC.

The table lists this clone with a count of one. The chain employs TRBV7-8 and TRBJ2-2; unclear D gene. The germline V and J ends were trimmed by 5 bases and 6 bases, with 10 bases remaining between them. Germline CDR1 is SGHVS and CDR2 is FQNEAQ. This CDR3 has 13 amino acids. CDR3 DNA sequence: TGTGCCAGCAGCCCCCTCTCGGCCGGGGAGCTGTTTTTT. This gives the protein CASSPLSAGELFF. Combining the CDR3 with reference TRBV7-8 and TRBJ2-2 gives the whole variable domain GAGVSQSPRYKVAKRGQDVALRCDPISGHVSLFWYQQALGQGPEFLTYFQNEAQLDKSGLPSDRFFAERPEGSVSTLKIQRTQQEDSAVYLCASSPLSAGELFFGEGSRLTVL.

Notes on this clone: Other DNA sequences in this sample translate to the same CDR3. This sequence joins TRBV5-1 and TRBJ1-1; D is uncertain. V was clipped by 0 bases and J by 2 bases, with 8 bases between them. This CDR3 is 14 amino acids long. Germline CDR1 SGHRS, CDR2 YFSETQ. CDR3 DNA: TGCGCCAGCAGCTTGGGAGACACTAACACTGAAGCTTTCTTT. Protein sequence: CASSLGDTNTEAFF.

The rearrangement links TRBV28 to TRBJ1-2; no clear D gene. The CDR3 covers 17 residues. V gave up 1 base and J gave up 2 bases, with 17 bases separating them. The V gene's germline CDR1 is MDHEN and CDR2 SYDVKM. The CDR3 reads CASSLYRGGLRNYGYTF. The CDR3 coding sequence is TGTGCCAGCAGTTTATACCGGGGTGGACTCCGCAACTATGGCTACACCTTC.